A selection of T cell receptor beta chains follows, all from one sample in a study of T-cell memory formation after mild COVID-19. MiXCR was run by TCRdb on the 5' RACE reads, yielding one entry per CDR3 protein. This sample has about 430,000 distinct CDR3 sequences, with more than 20% found just once. Sample: PBMCs or a T cell subset sorted from them (not recorded which). All receptors derive from an adult woman who had mild COVID-19 (a few samples of this study predate the infection). Cell type and time point are not known. The CDR3 runs from the conserved cysteine through the conserved F or W. D genes are given only for firm matches. Not all rows give a size; the values are once, few, many and, for expanded clones, a class.

v_call,clone_size,d_call,j_call,cdr3_aa,cdr3_nt
TRBV5-1,few,.,TRBJ2-1,CASSPGIERAYNEQFF,TGCGCCAGCAGCCCTGGGATAGAGCGGGCTTACAATGAGCAGTTCTTC
TRBV7-9,.,TRBD1,TRBJ1-5,CASSLVRWGQLNQPQHF,TGTGCCAGCAGCTTAGTTAGGTGGGGACAGCTAAATCAGCCCCAGCATTTT
TRBV6-1,.,TRBD1,TRBJ2-7,CASSVTGTAYYEQYF,TGTGCCAGCAGTGTTACCGGGACAGCCTACTACGAGCAGTACTTC
TRBV7-9,few,TRBD1,TRBJ2-7,CASSLYTGGQEQYF,TGTGCCAGCAGCTTATACACAGGGGGGCAAGAGCAGTACTTC
TRBV7-2,many,.,TRBJ2-2,CASSFVGVASTGELFF,TGTGCCAGCAGCTTCGTTGGAGTAGCGAGCACCGGGGAGCTGTTTTTT
TRBV4-3,many,.,TRBJ2-2,CASSQAGSITGELFF,TGCGCCAGCAGCCAAGCGGGGAGTATCACCGGGGAGCTGTTTTTT
TRBV12-3/TRBV12-4,many,.,TRBJ2-2,CASSPKQGGELFF,TGTGCCAGCAGCCCAAAACAGGGAGGGGAGCTGTTTTTT
TRBV7-3,.,TRBD2,TRBJ2-2,CASRSGTSNTGELFF,TGTGCCAGCAGGTCCGGGACTAGTAACACCGGGGAGCTGTTTTTT
TRBV18,.,TRBD1,TRBJ2-1,CASSPRQGARNEQFF,TGTGCCAGCTCACCAAGGCAGGGGGCGAGGAATGAGCAGTTCTTC
TRBV5-1,once,.,TRBJ1-6,CASSLEATWSNSPLHF,TGCGCCAGCAGCTTGGAGGCCACCTGGAGTAATTCACCCCTCCACTTT
TRBV20-1,.,.,TRBJ1-5,CSARDPMDLGPQHF,TGCAGTGCTAGAGACCCGATGGATCTTGGGCCCCAGCATTTT
TRBV30,few,.,TRBJ1-1,CAWQGQLNTEAFF,TGTGCCTGGCAGGGACAACTGAACACTGAAGCTTTCTTT
TRBV27,few,TRBD1,TRBJ2-3,CASSLRTGVGTDTQYF,TGTGCCAGCAGTTTGCGGACAGGGGTCGGGACAGATACGCAGTATTTT
TRBV28,.,.,TRBJ2-4,CASSQRGPGIQYF,TGTGCCAGCAGTCAAAGGGGCCCCGGCATTCAGTACTTC
TRBV7-2,few,TRBD1,TRBJ1-2,CASSLAGTGGNYGYTF,TGTGCCAGCAGCTTAGCCGGGACAGGGGGCAACTATGGCTACACCTTC
TRBV5-1,.,TRBD1,TRBJ2-2,CASRLQGATGELFF,TGCGCCAGCAGATTACAGGGGGCAACCGGGGAGCTGTTTTTT
TRBV25-1,.,TRBD1,TRBJ2-3,CASSEYRQGATDTQYF,TGTGCCAGCAGTGAATATAGGCAGGGGGCCACAGATACGCAGTATTTT